This record covers a single TCR beta chain. Clones were sequenced by immunoSEQ multiplex PCR, and TCRdb holds only the in-frame ones, with some missing. The table records about 120,000 clones, 80% to 90% of them present only once. The record originates from a study of PD-L1 blockade in urothelial cancer. The time point was: peripheral blood 6 weeks after treatment start. Anywhere from 1 to 8 samples came from each patient, spanning pretreatment and on-treatment. Unmatched junction bases numbered 1, after V lost 1 base and J lost 3 bases. The CDR3 length is 13 residues. Germline loops: CDR1 SGHRS, CDR2 YFSETQ.

The clonotype was recovered from a man in his sixties with urothelial cancer. The sample in question was PBMCs, obtained around atezolizumab (anti-PD-L1) treatment. The chain links TRBV5-1 to TRBJ2-7; 7 bases align to TRBD1. The CDR3 sequence: CASSLSGGYEQYF. CDR3 bases: TGCGCCAGCAGCTTGTCAGGGGGCTACGAGCAGTACTTC. Filled out from reference TRBV5-1 and TRBJ2-7, the complete variable domain reads KAGVTQTPRYLIKTRGQQVTLSCSPISGHRSVSWYQQTPGQGLQFLFEYFSETQRNKGNFPGRFSGRQFSNSRSEMNVSTLELGDSALYLCASSLSGGYEQYFGPGTRLTVT.